The entry that follows covers one T cell receptor beta chain sequence. As yet, its antigen is unknown. The CDR3 runs to 13 residues. V lost 5 bases and J lost 3; bases outside the gene matches: 3. From germline, CDR1 is SQVTM and CDR2 ANQGSEA. Random hexamers were used to reverse transcribe the RNA input (roughly 0.5 to 1 ug). TCRdb reprocessed the immunoSEQ multiplex PCR reads via MiXCR and lists one record per CDR3 protein. This sample has around 150,000 distinct CDR3 sequences, with about 94% found just once. The CD8+ and CD4+ T cells were isolated magnetically using a negative isolation approach, whereas the TEMRA cells were enriched by FACS. This sample stems from a study of CD8 T cells in Susac syndrome. Study conclusions and caveats: The study conceded that relatively few individuals underwent its TCR sequencing and HLA analysis.

The receptor comes from a human donor in good health. V and J are TRBV29-1 and TRBJ2-7; 11 bases are shared with TRBD1. Material: CD4+ T cells from PBMCs. Here the CDR3 reads CSVQDRGLYEQYF. DNA for the CDR3: TGCAGCGTTCAGGACAGGGGGCTCTACGAGCAGTACTTC.